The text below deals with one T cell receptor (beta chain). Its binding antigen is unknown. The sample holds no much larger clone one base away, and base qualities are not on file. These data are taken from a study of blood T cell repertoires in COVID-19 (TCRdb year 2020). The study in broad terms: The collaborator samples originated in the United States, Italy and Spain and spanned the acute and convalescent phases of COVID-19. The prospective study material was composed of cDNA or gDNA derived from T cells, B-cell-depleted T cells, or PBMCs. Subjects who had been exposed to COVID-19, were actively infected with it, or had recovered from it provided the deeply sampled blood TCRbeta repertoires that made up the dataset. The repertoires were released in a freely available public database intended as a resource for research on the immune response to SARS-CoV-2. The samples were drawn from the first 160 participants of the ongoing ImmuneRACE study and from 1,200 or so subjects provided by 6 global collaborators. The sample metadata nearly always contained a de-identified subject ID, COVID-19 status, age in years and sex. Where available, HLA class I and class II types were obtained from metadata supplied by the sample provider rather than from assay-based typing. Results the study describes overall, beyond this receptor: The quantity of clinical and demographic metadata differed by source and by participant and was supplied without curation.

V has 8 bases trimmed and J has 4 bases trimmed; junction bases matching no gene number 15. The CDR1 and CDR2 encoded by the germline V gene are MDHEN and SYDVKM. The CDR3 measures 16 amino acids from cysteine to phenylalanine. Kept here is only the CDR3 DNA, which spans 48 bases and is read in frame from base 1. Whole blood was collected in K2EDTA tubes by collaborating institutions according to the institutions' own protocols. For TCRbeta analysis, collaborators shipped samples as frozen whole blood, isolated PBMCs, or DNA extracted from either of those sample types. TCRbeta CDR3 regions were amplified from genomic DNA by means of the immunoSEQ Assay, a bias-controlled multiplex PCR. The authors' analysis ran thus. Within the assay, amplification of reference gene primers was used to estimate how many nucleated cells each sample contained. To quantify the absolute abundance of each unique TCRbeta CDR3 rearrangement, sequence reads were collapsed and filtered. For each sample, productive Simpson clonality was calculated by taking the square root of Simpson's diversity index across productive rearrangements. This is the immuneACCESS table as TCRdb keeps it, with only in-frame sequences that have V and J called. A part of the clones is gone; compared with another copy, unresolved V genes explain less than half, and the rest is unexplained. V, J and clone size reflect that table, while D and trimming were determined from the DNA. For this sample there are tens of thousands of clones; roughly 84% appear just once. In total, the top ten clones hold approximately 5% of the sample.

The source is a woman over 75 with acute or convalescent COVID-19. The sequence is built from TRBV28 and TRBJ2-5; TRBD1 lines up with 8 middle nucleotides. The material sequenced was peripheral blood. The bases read TGTGCCAGCGGAACCGGGACAGGCCTACCGGGAGAGACCCAGTACTTC. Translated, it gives CASGTGTGLPGETQYF.